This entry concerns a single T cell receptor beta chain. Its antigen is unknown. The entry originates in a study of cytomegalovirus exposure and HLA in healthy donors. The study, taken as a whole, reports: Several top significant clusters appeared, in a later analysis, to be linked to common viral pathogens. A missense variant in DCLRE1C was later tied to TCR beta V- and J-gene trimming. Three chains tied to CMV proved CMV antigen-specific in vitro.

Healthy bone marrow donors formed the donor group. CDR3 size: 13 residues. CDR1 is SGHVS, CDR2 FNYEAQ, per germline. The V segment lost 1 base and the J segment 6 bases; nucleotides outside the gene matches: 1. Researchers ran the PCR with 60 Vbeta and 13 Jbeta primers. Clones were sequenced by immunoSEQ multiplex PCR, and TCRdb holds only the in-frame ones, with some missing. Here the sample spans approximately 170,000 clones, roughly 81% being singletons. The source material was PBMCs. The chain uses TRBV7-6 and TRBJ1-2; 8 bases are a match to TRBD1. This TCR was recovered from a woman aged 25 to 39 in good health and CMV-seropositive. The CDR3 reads CASSLVTGDGYTF. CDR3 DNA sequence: TGTGCCAGCAGCTTAGTGACAGGGGATGGCTACACCTTC.